The 15 T cell receptor beta chains below were found in one sample sequenced in a study of control samples from healthy donors and cancer patients. Assay: immunoSEQ multiplex PCR; the TCRdb copy retains only in-frame clones and omits some. The sample shows roughly 100,000 clones, 70% to 90% of them seen only once. Sequencing was done on a sample of blood. The receptors were sampled from a man aged 25-45 years in good health.

This clone occurred many times. J is TRBJ1-4 and V is TRBV3-1 (or the pseudogene TRBV3-2), with a weak D call TRBD1 (5 bases). In germline, CDR1 is LGHDT, CDR2 YNNKEL (reference sequence). The CDR3 is 16 residues long. V was cut by 1 base and J by 4 bases, with 13 bases left in between. The CDR3, as DNA: TGTGCCAGCAGCCAAGTTTTAAGGGGTTTTAATGAAAAACTGTTTTTT. Translated: CASSQVLRGFNEKLFF.

The V call is TRBV11-3, the J call TRBJ2-1; 7 bases fit TRBD2. The CDR3 is made up of 15 amino acids. V was clipped by 5 bases and J by 5 bases; unmatched bases: 9. Germline V gene data show CDR1 as SGHNT and CDR2 as YENEEA. The CDR3 loop reads CASSVVQRGDNEQFF. The CDR3 DNA follows: TGTGCCAGCAGCGTAGTCCAGCGGGGTGACAATGAGCAGTTCTTC.

V and J are TRBV18 and TRBJ1-1; a weak D match, TRBD1 (5 bases). The germline gives CDR1 KGHSH, CDR2 LQKENI. CDR3 size: 13 residues. V was clipped by 5 bases and J by 1 base, with 8 bases between them. The CDR3 sequence: CASSITGNTEAFF. CDR3 sequence (DNA): TGTGCCAGCTCAATTACAGGGAACACTGAAGCTTTCTTT.

The chain uses TRBV5-1 and TRBJ1-5; D gene ambiguous. Trimming shortened V by 0 bases and J by 7 bases, and 8 bases separated the two germline ends. Germline CDR1 SGHRS, CDR2 YFSETQ. This CDR3 region has 13 residues. DNA for the CDR3: TGCGCCAGCAGCTTGGATAAAGGCCAGCCCCAGCATTTT. Translating it yields CASSLDKGQPQHF.

The CDR3 here is CASSPGPLETQYF. The CDR3 DNA reads TGTGCCAGCAGCCCGGGTCCTTTGGAGACCCAGTACTTC. The rearrangement uses TRBV5-4 and TRBJ2-5; D remains unclear. Trimming cost V 4 bases and J 5 bases, with 12 bases left between them. The CDR3 extends over 13 amino acids. Germline CDR1 SGHNT, CDR2 YYREEE (reference sequence). Combining the CDR3 with reference TRBV5-4 and TRBJ2-5 gives the whole variable domain ETGVTQSPTHLIKTRGQQVTLRCSSQSGHNTVSWYQQALGQGPQFIFQYYREEENGRGNFPPRFSGLQFPNYSSELNVNALELDDSALYLCASSPGPLETQYFGPGTRLLVL.

V usage is TRBV19 and J usage is TRBJ2-7; TRBD1 matches 9 bases. V was pared by 4 bases and J by 3 bases, with 7 bases of the junction left unmatched. Germline V CDR1 and CDR2: LNHDA, SQIVND (reference sequence). The CDR3 totals 15 residues. CDR3 DNA: TGTGCCAGTAGTACAGGGACAGGGTTACTCTACGAGCAGTACTTC. Translating it yields CASSTGTGLLYEQYF.

The chain employs TRBV2 and TRBJ1-2; D is unclear. The germline V gene has CDR1 SNHLY and CDR2 FYNNEI. The V end lost 0 bases, the J end lost 7 bases, and 9 bases lay between the germline ends. This CDR3 spans 13 amino acids. The CDR3 coding sequence is TGTGCCAGCAGTGAAGCACGAGTTACTGGCTACACCTTC. Amino acid sequence: CASSEARVTGYTF.

The chain joins TRBV2 to TRBJ1-1; no firm D call. In germline, CDR1 is SNHLY, CDR2 FYNNEI. This CDR3 contains 14 residues. The V end was cut by 10 bases, the J end by 4 bases, with 19 bases between. The CDR3: CAITNLNRPTEAFF. The CDR3 DNA reads as TGTGCCATCACGAACCTGAACAGACCCACTGAAGCTTTCTTT.

The V gene is TRBV27, the J gene TRBJ2-7; TRBD2 is a possible D gene (5 bases). This CDR3 has 16 residues. V was clipped by 0 bases and J by 0 bases, with 12 bases between them. The germline CDR1 and CDR2 sequences are MNHEY and SMNVEV (reference sequence). The DNA of the CDR3 is TGTGCCAGCAGTTTATCGGAGGAGGAGTTCTCCTACGAGCAGTACTTC. Residues: CASSLSEEEFSYEQYF.

The genes are TRBV6-4 and TRBJ1-1; a weak D match, TRBD1 (6 bases). This CDR3 is built from 13 residues. Germline lookup yields CDR1 MRHNA and CDR2 SNTAGT. The V end lost 6 bases, the J end lost 4 bases, and 12 bases lay between the germline ends. The DNA for the CDR3 is TGTGCCAGCAGGGAGACAGGAGTCACTGAAGCTTTCTTT. Translated: CASRETGVTEAFF.

The chain links TRBV11-2 to TRBJ2-2, with 8 nucleotides matching TRBD1. The CDR3 is made up of 14 amino acids. Trimming at V came to 3 bases and at J to 4 bases, leaving 1 base not matched to a gene. CDR1 and CDR2 from the germline V gene are SGHAT and FQNNGV. For the CDR3, the DNA is TGTGCCAGCAGCTTCGGACAGGGCACCGGGGAGCTGTTTTTT. The encoded protein is CASSFGQGTGELFF.

In this sample, this clone turned up a few times. The CDR3 DNA sequence: TGTGCCAGCAGCTTACATGGGTCTGTAGGCACAGATACGCAGTATTTT. It is translated as CASSLHGSVGTDTQYF. The chain is built from TRBV7-2 and TRBJ2-3; D not resolved. CDR1 and CDR2 from the germline V gene are SGHTA and FQGNSA. V was cut by 2 bases and J by 1 base, with 13 bases left in between. This CDR3 spans 16 amino acids.

This chain joins TRBV21-1 and TRBJ2-5; the DNA was not used to check the table's D call, TRBD1. TRBV21-1 is recorded as a pseudogene. There are 17 residues in the CDR3. CDR3 bases: TGTGCCAGCGGAAAAACGGACAGGGAGGTGTGTGTAGAGACCCAGTACTTC. This codes for CASGKTDREVCVETQYF.

The chain uses TRBV5-1 and TRBJ1-4; no definite D call. The CDR3 runs to 15 residues. CDR1 and CDR2 from the germline V gene are SGHRS and YFSETQ. Trimming took off 2 bases at V and 4 bases at J, with 12 bases between the two ends. CDR3 coding DNA: TGCGCCAGCAGCTTTCGAGGGTTTGGTAATGAAAAACTGTTTTTT. This sequence encodes CASSFRGFGNEKLFF.

This sequence joins TRBV4-2 and TRBJ2-7; no firm D call. The germline V gene has CDR1 LGHNA and CDR2 YNFKEQ. The CDR3 covers 13 residues. V was pared by 1 base and J by 2 bases, with 6 bases between. CDR3 bases: TGTGCCAGCAGCCAAGTCCTTACCTACGAGCAGTACTTC. Its protein is CASSQVLTYEQYF.